This T cell receptor (beta chain) was recovered during a study of blood T cell repertoires in COVID-19 (dated by TCRdb to about 2020). With regard to the full study: Samples from collaborators originated in the United States, Italy and Spain and spanned both the acute and convalescent phases of COVID-19. The material from the prospective study consisted of cDNA or gDNA derived from T cells, B-cell-depleted T cells, or PBMCs. The dataset comprised deeply sampled blood TCRbeta repertoires from subjects exposed to, actively infected with, or recovered from COVID-19. The repertoires were made available in a free public database intended to serve as a resource for research on the immune response to SARS-CoV-2. The samples were drawn from two sources: the first 160 participants of the ongoing ImmuneRACE study, and approximately 1,300 subjects contributed by 6 global collaborators. Nearly every sample came with metadata listing a de-identified subject ID, COVID-19 status, age in years and sex. Where available, HLA class I and class II types were taken from metadata supplied by the sample provider and were not determined by assay-based typing. Study-wide findings and limitations: The amount of clinical and demographic metadata varied by source and participant and was provided uncurated.

TCRbeta CDR3 regions were amplified from genomic DNA by means of the immunoSEQ Assay, a bias-controlled multiplex PCR. Per the source publication's procedure: The number of nucleated cells in each sample was estimated from the amplification of reference gene primers within the assay. To quantify the absolute abundance of each unique TCRbeta CDR3 rearrangement, sequence reads were collapsed and filtered. For each sample, productive Simpson clonality was calculated as the square root of Simpson's diversity index over productive rearrangements. What TCRdb holds here is the immuneACCESS table cut down to in-frame rearrangements. Part of the clones is not present; checked against another copy, under half of the missing clones reflect an unresolved V gene, and the others are unexplained. V, J and clone size reflect that table, while D and trimming were determined from the DNA. This sample has 65,000 to 100,000 clones in its table, and approximately 81% of those were observed once. Around a sixth of the sample comes from the top ten.

Trimmed from V: 6 bases; trimmed from J: 3 bases; junction bases lacking a gene match: 3. There are 14 amino acids in the CDR3, from cysteine to phenylalanine inclusive. Left in the record is the CDR3 DNA by itself, 42 bases read in frame from the first base. The germline V gene encodes CDR1 MNHEY and CDR2 SMNVEV (reference sequence). Whole blood was collected in K2EDTA tubes by collaborating institutions according to the institutions' own protocols. For TCRbeta analysis, collaborators shipped samples in one of three forms: frozen whole blood, isolated PBMCs, or DNA extracted from either of those sample types. Notes on this clone: Its specific antigen is unknown. Nothing much larger sits one base from this clone, and base qualities are not available.

The specimen sequenced was peripheral blood. The sequence derives from a woman at least 80 years old with acute or convalescent COVID-19. The rearranged chain carries TRBV27 and TRBJ1-2; TRBD1 fits 11 bases in the junction. In nucleotide form, the sequence is TGTGCCAGCAGGGGGACAGGGGGGGACTATGGCTACACCTTC. The translation is CASRGTGGDYGYTF.